Here is one T cell receptor (beta chain) with its context. Its antigen is not known. This CDR3 is 16 amino acids long. CDR1 is LGHDT, CDR2 YNNKEL, per germline (reference sequence). The trim removed 4 bases at V and 7 bases at J, leaving 13 bases unmatched. Profiled with immunoSEQ multiplex PCR; TCRdb holds only in-frame clones, not every one. The data contain tens of thousands of clones, approximately 72% of them seen just once; the ten biggest clones take up 4%. These data belong to a study of vaccination effects on CD4 cells after COVID-19. At the level of the study: Of the BNT162b2 and mRNA-1273 vaccines, participants received two doses of one or the other. General study points: Marked clonal contraction was seen late after vaccination (in both infection- and vaccine-induced clones).

Pools of viral peptides were used by the ViraFEST assay to expand antigen-specific CD4+ T cells ahead of sequencing. On day 10 of culture, CD4+ T cells were separated out. Neither prior SARS-CoV-2 infection nor positive nucleocapsid antibodies were present in the vaccine recipients. For each well, 1.9 million or so PBMC were cultured with 10 IU/ml IL-2 and 8 to 10 ug/ml peptides. The sequence was obtained from a human donor who received a COVID-19 vaccine. Sample: CD4+ T cells from PBMCs cultured with HCoV-OC43 spike peptides, taken before COVID-19 vaccination. The subset denotes: HCoV-OC43 spike overlapping peptide pool stimulation. V and J are TRBV3-1 (or the pseudogene TRBV3-2) and TRBJ1-2; 9 bases fit TRBD1. CDR3 nucleotides: TGTGCCAGCAGCCTAGCTTCGCTACAGGGGGCGTTTGGCTACACCTTC. Its protein is CASSLASLQGAFGYTF.